This passage covers 32 T cell receptor beta chains from one sample sequenced in a study of blood T cell repertoires in COVID-19. Assay used: immunoSEQ multiplex PCR; TCRdb lists only in-frame clones, some missing. The sample lists about 110,000 clones, over 60% seen once, with about 4.1% in the top ten. Sequenced input: peripheral blood. The receptor set was obtained from a human donor in a cohort sampled during active or convalescent COVID-19.

The chain couples TRBV23-1 to TRBJ1-1; D might be TRBD1 (5 bases). TRBV23-1 is identified as an open reading frame with a role that is uncertain. V was pared by 7 bases and J by 2 bases, with 14 bases between. CDR3 size: 14 residues. CDR3 amino acids: CASNNRTQNTEAFF. CDR3 coding DNA: TGCGCCAGCAATAACAGGACCCAAAACACTGAAGCTTTCTTT.

V gene TRBV10-3 combines with J gene TRBJ1-3; D call uncertain. CDR3 length: 14 amino acids. Germline loops: CDR1 ENHRY, CDR2 SYGVKD. Trimming removed 4 bases from V and 1 base from J, with 8 bases in between. The CDR3 spells CAISAPQSGNTIYF. The DNA for the CDR3 is TGTGCCATCAGTGCCCCCCAATCTGGAAACACCATATATTTT.

This clone was observed once. The rearrangement joins TRBV5-8 to TRBJ2-1, with 15 bases that match TRBD2. In germline, CDR1 is SGHTS, CDR2 YDEGEE. The CDR3 is 18 residues long. The trim removed 0 bases at V and 4 bases at J, leaving 5 bases unmatched. The CDR3 sequence is CASSLGPGTSGGYNEQFF. CDR3 nucleotides: TGTGCCAGCAGCTTGGGTCCTGGGACTAGCGGGGGGTACAATGAGCAGTTCTTC.

The chain links TRBV19 to TRBJ1-5, with 9 positions matching TRBD1. From germline, CDR1 is LNHDA and CDR2 SQIVND (reference sequence). J lost 5 bases, V lost 1 base, and 3 bases had no gene match. The length of the CDR3 is 15 residues. CDR3 protein: CASSIVWTGDQPQHF. The DNA of the CDR3 is TGTGCCAGTAGTATAGTGTGGACAGGGGATCAGCCCCAGCATTTT.

In its sample, this clone was seen a few times. The CDR3 spells CASSAKTGTSGRWEQFF. The CDR3 DNA follows: TGTGCCAGCAGCGCTAAGACCGGGACTAGCGGGAGGTGGGAGCAGTTCTTC. The chain has TRBV7-8 and TRBJ2-1; TRBD2 matches at 15 bases. CDR3 length equals 17 residues. V dropped 5 bases and J dropped 10; count of bases not matched to a gene: 12. Germline values: CDR1 SGHVS, CDR2 FQNEAQ.

This clone was seen only a few times. The J gene is TRBJ1-3, the V gene TRBV7-8; the D is unclear. Trimming removed 5 bases from V and 4 bases from J, with 9 bases in between. The CDR3 is 13 amino acids. Germline values: CDR1 SGHVS, CDR2 FQNEAQ. Here the CDR3 DNA reads TGTGCCAGCAGCCCGAGAACGGGAAACACCATATATTTT. Translation gives CASSPRTGNTIYF.

This clone was counted once. CDR3 DNA: TGCGCCAGCAGCCCCCGGGAGACCCAGTACTTC. It translates to CASSPRETQYF. This chain uses TRBV10-2 with TRBJ2-5; no firm D call. The CDR3 covers 11 residues. The V gene lost 6 bases and the J gene lost 5 bases, with 7 bases spanning the gap. The germline V gene encodes CDR1 WSHSY and CDR2 SAAADI.

CDR3 DNA sequence: TGTGCCAGCAGTTCTGGACAGGTTCGGCCCCTCCACTTT. Translation gives CASSSGQVRPLHF. J is TRBJ1-6 and V is TRBV6-5; 7 nucleotides agree with TRBD1. CDR1 and CDR2 (germline): MNHEY, SVGAGI. Trimming at V came to 4 bases and at J to 13 bases, leaving 7 bases not matched to a gene. This CDR3 is built from 13 residues.

The chain combines TRBV19 with TRBJ1-4, with 7 bases lining up with TRBD1. The CDR3 consists of 15 residues. After removal of 5 bases from V and 3 bases from J, the junction contained 6 bases not matched to a gene. CDR1 is LNHDA, CDR2 SQIVND, per germline (reference sequence). The CDR3 DNA sequence: TGTGCCAGTAGTTTCCGGGACAGACCTAATGAAAAACTGTTTTTT. Protein sequence: CASSFRDRPNEKLFF.

V is TRBV18 and J is TRBJ1-1; the match to TRBD1 covers 8 bases. V lost 5 bases to trimming and J lost 1 base; unmatched junction nucleotides: 9. CDR1 is KGHSH, CDR2 LQKENI, per germline. This CDR3 is 16 amino acids long. CDR3 nucleotides: TGTGCCAGCTCATCTTTAGCCGGGACAGGGAACACTGAAGCTTTCTTT. Protein sequence: CASSSLAGTGNTEAFF.

This clone has only a few counts. The chain employs TRBV30 and TRBJ2-3; 9 bases are shared with TRBD2. V gave up 0 bases and J gave up 1 base; unmatched junction bases: 11. The germline CDR1 and CDR2 sequences are GTSNPN and SVGIG (reference sequence). The CDR3 contains 18 residues. The CDR3: CAWSVLGGRASRTDTQYF. The CDR3 DNA sequence: TGTGCCTGGAGTGTATTGGGCGGGAGGGCCTCTCGCACAGATACGCAGTATTTT.

This clone was picked up a small number of times. CDR3 in DNA: TGTGCCAGCAGTTTGAGGTACAATTCACCCCTCCACTTT. This sequence encodes CASSLRYNSPLHF. The V gene is TRBV2, the J gene TRBJ1-6; D is undetermined. The CDR3 length is 13 residues. The V gene lost 5 bases and the J gene lost 7 bases, with 9 bases spanning the gap. Per the germline V gene, CDR1 is SNHLY and CDR2 is FYNNEI.

This clone was detected only once. The chain couples TRBV6-2 or TRBV6-3 to TRBJ1-6; a possible D gene is TRBD1 (6 bases). The CDR3 sequence is 15 residues long. CDR1 is MNHEY, CDR2 SVGEGT, per germline. Deletions cut 4 bases from V and 6 bases from J, with 13 bases between. CDR3 loop: CASSLGGRRNSPLHF. CDR3 coding DNA: TGTGCCAGCAGTTTAGGGGGACGGCGTAATTCACCCCTCCACTTT.

J is TRBJ2-7 and V is TRBV7-2; 7 positions match TRBD1. The CDR3 length is 15 residues. Germline V gene lookup returns CDR1 SGHTA and CDR2 FQGNSA. With 5 bases clipped from V and 0 bases from J, the junction kept 7 bases outside the gene matches. The CDR3 reads CASSRTGVNSYEQYF. CDR3 sequence (DNA): TGTGCCAGCAGCAGAACAGGGGTCAACTCCTACGAGCAGTACTTC. Variable domain in full (rest from reference TRBV7-2 and TRBJ2-7): GAGVSQSPSNKVTEKGKDVELRCDPISGHTALYWYRQSLGQGLEFLIYFQGNSAPDKSGLPSDRFSAERTGGSVSTLTIQRTQQEDSAVYLCASSRTGVNSYEQYFGPGTRLTVT.

A few counts support this clone. This sequence joins TRBV11-1 and TRBJ2-1; 14 bases are shared with TRBD2. Germline lookup yields CDR1 SGHAT and CDR2 FQDESV (reference sequence). The CDR3 is 15 amino acids. Trimming took 5 bases from V and 9 from J; bases not matched to a gene: 6. The CDR3 protein is CASSPGTSGRSEQFF. The CDR3 coding sequence is TGTGCCAGCAGCCCCGGGACTAGCGGGAGAAGTGAGCAGTTCTTC.

This sequence joins TRBV5-4 and TRBJ2-1; possible D gene TRBD2, 5 bases. Germline CDR1 is SGHNT and CDR2 is YYREEE (reference sequence). With 0 bases removed from V and 2 bases from J, the gap between germline ends came to 15 bases. This CDR3 has 17 residues. CDR3 sequence: CASSLGNPGVAYNEQFF. CDR3 nucleotide sequence: TGTGCCAGCAGCTTGGGGAATCCCGGGGTAGCCTACAATGAGCAGTTCTTC.

J is TRBJ1-3 and V is TRBV28; D is perhaps TRBD1 (6 bases). Trimming removed 5 bases from V and 4 bases from J, with 18 bases in between. The CDR3 totals 16 residues. CDR1 and CDR2 from the germline V gene are MDHEN and SYDVKM. The CDR3 DNA is TGTGCCAGCAGTCTGCAGGGGCCCCTATCAGGAAACACCATATATTTT. Translation gives CASSLQGPLSGNTIYF.

The J gene is TRBJ2-7, the V gene TRBV7-2; TRBD2 might be the D (6 bases). V was shortened by 7 bases and J by 2 bases, with 15 bases between the two germline ends. The V gene's germline CDR1 is SGHTA and CDR2 FQGNSA. The CDR3 is 14 amino acids. The CDR3 is CASTPGLRTYEQYF. CDR3 coding DNA: TGTGCCAGCACCCCGGGACTCCGTACCTACGAGCAGTACTTC.

In this sample, this clone turned up a few times. The rearrangement links TRBV6-5 to TRBJ2-7; D is undetermined. This CDR3 contains 15 residues. Per germline, CDR1 MNHEY and CDR2 SVGAGI. Trimming took 5 bases from V and 6 from J, leaving 20 bases between them. The CDR3 region has the DNA TGTGCCAGCAGTACCCTTTCCGGGTATCCGGCCGAGCAGTACTTC. Translating it yields CASSTLSGYPAEQYF.

The chain links TRBV7-8 to TRBJ1-4; possibly TRBD1 for D (6 bases). The V end lost 5 bases, the J end lost 4 bases, and 11 bases lay between the germline ends. Germline V gives CDR1 SGHVS, CDR2 FQNEAQ. The CDR3 is 14 amino acids. The CDR3 nucleotides are TGTGCCAGCAGCAAAGGGGGTTTTAATGAAAAACTGTTTTTT. It codes for CASSKGGFNEKLFF.

This sequence joins TRBV12-3 or TRBV12-4 and TRBJ2-3; D is undetermined. This CDR3 spans 12 amino acids. V was cut by 5 bases and J by 5 bases, with 8 bases left in between. As DNA, the CDR3 is TGTGCCAGCAGTCTCCGGAGAGATACGCAGTATTTT. Translated, it gives CASSLRRDTQYF.

V and J are TRBV20-1 and TRBJ1-1; D is ambiguous. The CDR3 loop spans 11 amino acids. Per the germline V gene, CDR1 is DFQATT and CDR2 is SNEGSKA (reference sequence). Trimming took off 7 bases at V and 3 bases at J, with 9 bases between the two ends. CDR3 loop: CSVLRDTEAFF. The CDR3, as DNA: TGCAGTGTACTGAGGGACACTGAAGCTTTCTTT.

The chain joins TRBV29-1 to TRBJ2-1; D gene unclear. Germline loops: CDR1 SQVTM, CDR2 ANQGSEA. The CDR3 has 11 residues. V dropped 3 bases and J dropped 4 bases, with 4 bases sitting between them. CDR3: CSVDRYNEQFF. DNA of the CDR3: TGCAGCGTTGACAGGTACAATGAGCAGTTCTTC.

This clone occurred a few times. The chain recombines TRBV28 with TRBJ1-2; TRBD1 is a possible D gene (5 bases). The CDR3 length is 15 residues. Per germline, CDR1 MDHEN and CDR2 SYDVKM. Trimming removed 3 bases from V and 7 bases from J, with 18 bases in between. This CDR3 is CASSLLGGAAGGYTF. In DNA form, the CDR3 reads TGTGCCAGCAGTTTGTTGGGGGGTGCGGCAGGTGGCTACACCTTC.

The chain links TRBV9 to TRBJ1-5; TRBD1 is a possible D gene (5 bases). This CDR3 contains 14 residues. Germline V CDR1 and CDR2: SGDLS, YYNGEE. V lost 4 bases and J lost 7, with 15 bases in between. The CDR3 here is CASSLTGAEQPQHF. In DNA form, the CDR3 reads TGTGCCAGCAGCTTAACAGGAGCTGAACAGCCCCAGCATTTT.

V usage is TRBV5-6 and J usage is TRBJ1-1; 8 nucleotides match TRBD1. Trimming removed 4 bases from V and 3 bases from J; junction bases left unmatched: 11. The CDR3 runs 16 residues. Germline CDR1 and CDR2: SGHDT and YYEEEE. In DNA form, the CDR3 reads TGTGCCAGCAGCCCTCTGACAGGGGAGAAGGACACTGAAGCTTTCTTT. As protein: CASSPLTGEKDTEAFF.

This rearrangement joins TRBV20-1 to TRBJ2-7; no definite D call. From germline, CDR1 is DFQATT and CDR2 SNEGSKA (reference sequence). V shed 6 bases and J shed 3 bases, with 6 bases lying between them. The CDR3 has 10 residues. CDR3 sequence: CSAGYYEQYF. The CDR3 DNA follows: TGCAGTGCGGGCTACTACGAGCAGTACTTC.

The V gene is TRBV6-1, the J gene TRBJ1-5; TRBD1 agrees at 12 bases. J was trimmed by 7 bases and V by 2 bases; bases with no gene match: 6. Germline assignment: CDR1 MNHNS and CDR2 SASEGT. The CDR3 consists of 16 residues. As DNA, the CDR3 is TGTGCCAGCAGTGAACCGGGACAGGGGGCCTGGCAGCCCCAGCATTTT. Protein: CASSEPGQGAWQPQHF.

This rearrangement joins TRBV19 to TRBJ2-7; 13 nucleotides line up with TRBD2. Germline assignment: CDR1 LNHDA and CDR2 SQIVND (reference sequence). There are 20 residues in the CDR3. V trimming: 2 bases; J trimming: 5 bases; junction bases outside the gene matches: 18. CDR3 residues: CASSIRGLAGLSSYGNEQYF. Written as DNA, the CDR3 is TGTGCCAGTAGTATACGGGGACTAGCGGGACTCTCCTCCTACGGAAACGAGCAGTACTTC.

The chain joins TRBV25-1 to TRBJ1-1; no definite D call. Trimming took 6 bases from V and 9 from J, leaving 11 bases between them. The CDR3 runs to 11 residues. Germline CDR1 is MGHDK and CDR2 is SYGVNS. This chain's CDR3 is CASSAGPQAFF. The CDR3 bases are TGTGCCAGCAGCGCAGGTCCTCAAGCTTTCTTT.

This clone was detected only once. The genes are TRBV2 and TRBJ2-7; 12 bases are a match to TRBD1. Germline V CDR1 and CDR2: SNHLY, FYNNEI. The CDR3 totals 16 residues. The trim removed 6 bases at V and 5 bases at J, leaving 11 bases unmatched. The CDR3: CASSKTGTGGPNEQYF. In nucleotides, the CDR3 is TGTGCCAGCAGCAAAACCGGGACAGGGGGCCCCAACGAGCAGTACTTC.

The chain has TRBV27 and TRBJ2-1; possible D gene TRBD1, 6 bases. V lost 5 bases, J lost 4 bases, and 12 bases lay in between. The CDR3 length is 14 residues. Looked up from germline, CDR1 is MNHEY and CDR2 is SMNVEV (reference sequence). The CDR3 DNA follows: TGTGCCAGCAGTCAAGGGACATCGTACAATGAGCAGTTCTTC. Its translation: CASSQGTSYNEQFF.